This T cell receptor (beta chain) was captured in a study of T-cell reconstitution after alpha-beta-depleted transplantation in children. Study conclusions and caveats: By about two months after transplant, alpha-beta T cells reportedly arose from several hundred graft clones that had expanded. From newly produced T cells came most of the T-cell counts and diversity one year after transplant. The study traced high day-60 TCRbeta diversity in some patients to surviving recipient T cells and thymic progenitors.

The germline V and J ends were trimmed by 6 bases and 5 bases, with 11 bases remaining between them. Germline V gives CDR1 MNHEY, CDR2 SVGEGT. The CDR3 is made up of 12 amino acids. A library of TCRbeta sequences, prepared with unique molecular identifiers, was generated. TCRdb used MiXCR to reprocess the PCR reads, holding one entry per CDR3 protein. The table has hundreds of thousands of distinct CDR3 sequences, 11% seen once. This clonotype was observed many times. What it recognizes is unknown. The source was PBMCs, collected before TCRalphabeta/CD19-depleted stem cell transplant. This receptor was identified in a child in the first two years of life with acute myeloid leukemia, due to receive a stem cell transplant. V and J are TRBV6-2 or TRBV6-3 and TRBJ2-7; no definite D call. The CDR3 DNA sequence: TGTGCCAGCAGCCGCCTGATCAACGAGCAGTACTTC. The encoded protein is CASSRLINEQYF.